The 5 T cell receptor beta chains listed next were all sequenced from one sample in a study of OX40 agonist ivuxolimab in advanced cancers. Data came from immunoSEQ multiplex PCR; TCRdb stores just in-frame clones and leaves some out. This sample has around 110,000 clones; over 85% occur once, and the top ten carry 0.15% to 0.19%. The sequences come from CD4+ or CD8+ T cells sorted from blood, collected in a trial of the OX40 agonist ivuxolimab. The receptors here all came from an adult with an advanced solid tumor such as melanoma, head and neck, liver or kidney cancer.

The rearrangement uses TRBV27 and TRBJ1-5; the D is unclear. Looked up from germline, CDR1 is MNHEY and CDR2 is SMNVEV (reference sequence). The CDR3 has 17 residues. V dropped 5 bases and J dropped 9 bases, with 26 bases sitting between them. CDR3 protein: CASSQDWDRRRGRPQHF. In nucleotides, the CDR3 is TGTGCCAGCAGTCAGGACTGGGATCGACGTCGTGGGCGGCCCCAGCATTTT.

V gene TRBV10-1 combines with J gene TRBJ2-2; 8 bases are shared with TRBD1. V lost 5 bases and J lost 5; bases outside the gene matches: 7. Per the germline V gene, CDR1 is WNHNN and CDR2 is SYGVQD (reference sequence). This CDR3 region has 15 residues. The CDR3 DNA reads TGCGCCAGCAGTATCAGGGGGCTCGGGACCGGGGAGCTGTTTTTT. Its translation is CASSIRGLGTGELFF.

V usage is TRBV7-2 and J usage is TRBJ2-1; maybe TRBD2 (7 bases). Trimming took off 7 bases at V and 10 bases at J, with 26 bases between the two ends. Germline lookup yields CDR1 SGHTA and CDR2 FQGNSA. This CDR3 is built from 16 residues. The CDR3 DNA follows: TGTGCCAGCAACCTATCGAGGGGGGGAAGACCGAGGGAGCAGTTCTTC. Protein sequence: CASNLSRGGRPREQFF.

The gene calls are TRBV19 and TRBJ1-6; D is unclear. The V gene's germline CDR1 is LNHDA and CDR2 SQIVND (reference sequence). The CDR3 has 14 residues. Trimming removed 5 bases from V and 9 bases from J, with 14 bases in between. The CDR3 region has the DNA TGTGCCAGTAGTTTCGATTCTCGGGGTTCACCCCTCCACTTT. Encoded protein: CASSFDSRGSPLHF.

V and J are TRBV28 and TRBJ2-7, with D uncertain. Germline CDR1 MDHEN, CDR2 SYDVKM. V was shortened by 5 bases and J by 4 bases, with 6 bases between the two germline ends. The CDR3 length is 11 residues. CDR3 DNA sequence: TGTGCCAGCAGTCGGATTTACGAGCAGTACTTC. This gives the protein CASSRIYEQYF.